The next 15 T cell receptor beta chains were all read from a single sample in a study of beta chain features in type 1 diabetes (dated by TCRdb to 2016 to 2018). Study-level results and caveats: Type 1 diabetes patients showed a moderate but significant shortening of TCRB CDR3 length in all four CD4+ subsets.

Libraries were built with the immunoSEQ multiplex PCR assay. The High Capacity cDNA Reverse Transcription Kit was used to reverse transcribe all of the isolated RNA, meaning that expressed TCRB transcripts were what got sequenced. Entries here come from immuneACCESS through TCRdb and include only in-frame sequences with V and J called. Some clones fail to appear in such tables; in the studies checked, an unresolved V gene covers under half of the shortfall, and the cause of the remainder is unknown. For this sample the table gives more than 300,000 clones, of which around 8.5% were detected only once. 1% of the sample belongs to the ten largest clones. Antigens of these TCRs are unknown. Sequenced sample: central memory CD4+ T cells from blood. The origin of the receptors is a man aged 30-40 years with type 1 diabetes.

This chain joins TRBV10-3 and TRBJ2-3, with unresolved D. Germline CDR1 ENHRY, CDR2 SYGVKD. Trimming pared 8 bases from V and 5 bases from J, leaving 8 bases between. CDR3 length: 11 amino acids. CDR3 amino acids: CAIQSEDTQYF. DNA for the CDR3: TGTGCCATCCAAAGTGAAGATACGCAGTATTTT.

V gene TRBV20-1 combines with J gene TRBJ2-5; D is uncertain. This CDR3 comprises 11 residues. CDR1 is DFQATT, CDR2 SNEGSKA, per germline (reference sequence). Trimming took off 8 bases at V and 4 bases at J, with 11 bases between the two ends. The CDR3 DNA follows: TGCAGTTCCAAAATGGGAGAGACCCAGTACTTC. This codes for CSSKMGETQYF.

The chain joins TRBV9 to TRBJ2-7; no clear D. In germline, CDR1 is SGDLS, CDR2 YYNGEE. The CDR3 has 15 amino acids. V was clipped by 0 bases and J by 1 base, with 11 bases between them. DNA of the CDR3: TGTGCCAGCAGCGTAGGGGCCACGGAATCCTACGAGCAGTACTTC. This translates into CASSVGATESYEQYF.

This clone was seen more than once but under ten times. The CDR3 bases are TGTGCCAGCAGCTTAGAGACAGGGGATACCGGGGAGCTGTTTTTT. Protein sequence: CASSLETGDTGELFF. The J gene is TRBJ2-2, the V gene TRBV7-2, with 8 positions matching TRBD1. Germline loops: CDR1 SGHTA, CDR2 FQGNSA. The CDR3 is 15 residues long. The V gene end was trimmed by 1 base and the J gene end by 5 bases; junction bases not matched to a gene: 3. The full variable domain, with the rest looked up from reference TRBV7-2 and TRBJ2-2, is GAGVSQSPSNKVTEKGKDVELRCDPISGHTALYWYRQSLGQGLEFLIYFQGNSAPDKSGLPSDRFSAERTGGSVSTLTIQRTQQEDSAVYLCASSLETGDTGELFFGEGSRLTVL.

This clone has just a few counts. The rearrangement joins TRBV19 to TRBJ1-2; 7 bases align to TRBD1. Germline CDR1 is LNHDA and CDR2 is SQIVND (reference sequence). Losses at the gene ends were 5 bases for V and 7 bases for J; bases not matched to a gene: 10. CDR3 size: 14 residues. The DNA of the CDR3 is TGTGCCAGTAGTCCAACGGGACAGATCCCTGGCTACACCTTC. This gives the protein CASSPTGQIPGYTF.

The V gene is TRBV7-9, the J gene TRBJ1-1; 8 bases are shared with TRBD1. Germline values: CDR1 SEHNR, CDR2 FQNEAQ (reference sequence). The junction had 11 bases not matched to a gene; V was cut back by 2 bases and J by 3 bases. CDR3 size: 17 residues. CDR3 sequence: CASSLTDRAVIYTEAFF. The CDR3 coding sequence is TGTGCCAGCAGCTTAACGGACAGGGCGGTAATATACACTGAAGCTTTCTTT.

This clone was counted a few times. The chain joins TRBV9 to TRBJ2-2; a possible D gene is TRBD2 (6 bases). The V end was cut by 6 bases, the J end by 2 bases, with 11 bases between. This CDR3 spans 14 amino acids. CDR1 SGDLS and CDR2 YYNGEE come from the germline V gene. CDR3 sequence: CASKRDSNTGELFF. The DNA of the CDR3 is TGTGCCAGCAAGAGGGACTCCAACACCGGGGAGCTGTTTTTT.

The V call is TRBV4-3, the J call TRBJ2-1, with D perhaps matching TRBD1 or TRBD2 (6 bases each). CDR1 and CDR2 (germline): LGHNA, YSLEER. With 0 bases removed from V and 15 bases from J, the gap between germline ends came to 15 bases. CDR3 length: 13 amino acids. The CDR3 sequence: CASSQDRRDKLFF. The CDR3 nucleotides read TGCGCCAGCAGCCAAGATAGGCGGGACAAATTGTTCTTC.

Comment on this clone: A much more abundant neighbour one base away suggests this may be a read error. The genes are TRBV11-2 and TRBJ2-5, with 7 positions matching TRBD2. Germline CDR1 SGHAT, CDR2 FQNNGV. The CDR3 runs 15 residues. V trimming: 5 bases; J trimming: 0 bases; junction bases outside the gene matches: 6. CDR3 loop: CASSAGGGNQETQYF. The CDR3, as DNA: TGTGCCAGCAGCGCTGGGGGGGGAAACCAAGAGACCCAGTACTTC.

This clone was found many times. The chain is built from TRBV5-1 and TRBJ2-2; perhaps TRBD2 as D (5 bases). V lost 1 base to trimming and J lost 2 bases, with 9 bases between them. Germline loops: CDR1 SGHRS, CDR2 YFSETQ. The CDR3 extends over 15 amino acids. The CDR3 DNA reads TGCGCCAGCAGCTTGAATGAGGGTAACACCGGGGAGCTGTTTTTT. Its translation is CASSLNEGNTGELFF.

The chain carries TRBV18 and TRBJ1-3, with D perhaps TRBD1 (6 bases). V was trimmed by 5 bases and J by 0 bases, leaving 14 bases between them. The CDR3 spans 16 residues. From germline, CDR1 is KGHSH and CDR2 LQKENI. The CDR3 reads CASSTGQPDSGNTIYF. The DNA for the CDR3 is TGTGCCAGCTCAACCGGACAGCCGGACTCTGGAAACACCATATATTTT.

The chain links TRBV29-1 to TRBJ1-1, with D unclear. Germline V gives CDR1 SQVTM, CDR2 ANQGSEA. Between the trimmed V and J ends, which lost 8 bases and 3 bases, there was a span of 16 bases. The CDR3 contains 13 residues. The DNA for the CDR3 is TGCAGCTCGCAGACCGGGCTGGACACTGAAGCTTTCTTT. Its translation is CSSQTGLDTEAFF. The full variable domain, rest sourced from reference TRBV29-1 and TRBJ1-1, is SAVISQKPSRDICQRGTSLTIQCQVDSQVTMMFWYRQQPGQSLTLIATANQGSEATYESGFVIDKFPISRPNLTFSTLTVSNMSPEDSSIYLCSSQTGLDTEAFFGQGTRLTVV.

Worth noting for this clone: Other DNA sequences within the sample encode an identical CDR3. V and J are TRBV2 and TRBJ2-5, with 7 bases lining up with TRBD2. CDR1 is SNHLY, CDR2 FYNNEI, per germline. The CDR3 length is 14 residues. V was clipped by 3 bases and J by 5 bases; unmatched bases: 6. CDR3: CASSDGTGRETQYF. Here the CDR3 DNA reads TGTGCCAGCAGTGACGGGACCGGGAGGGAGACCCAGTACTTC.

In regard to this clone: Additional DNA sequences in this sample encode the identical CDR3. Here the CDR3 DNA reads TGTGCCAGCAGTTTATCGGGGGGTTCAGGCGAGCAGTACTTC. Its translation is CASSLSGGSGEQYF. The V and J genes are TRBV2 and TRBJ2-7; 7 bases align to TRBD2. Trimming cost V 5 bases and J 6 bases; bases outside gene matches: 10. Germline values: CDR1 SNHLY, CDR2 FYNNEI. There are 14 residues in the CDR3.

This clone turned up a few times. The V call is TRBV4-3, the J call TRBJ2-3; D remains unclear. Germline assignment: CDR1 LGHNA and CDR2 YSLEER. The CDR3 has 13 residues. Trimming removed 1 base from V and 5 bases from J, with 7 bases in between. The CDR3 bases are TGCGCCAGCAGCCAAGCTTTTGGAGATACGCAGTATTTT. Translating it yields CASSQAFGDTQYF.